A selection of T cell receptor beta chains follows, all from one sample in a study of radiation and T cells in renal cell carcinoma. Generated by immunoSEQ multiplex PCR, the TCRdb table keeps only in-frame clones and is missing some. Seen here are roughly 130,000 clones, 88% observed once, and the top ten hold 5% to 6.5%. The starting material was blood, obtained from a patient whose treatment included radiotherapy and nephrectomy. Receptor source: a woman in her 70s with renal cell carcinoma. The CDR3 runs from the conserved cysteine through the conserved F or W. A D gene is named only where the DNA matches it firmly. A row's size may be missing; if present it is once, few, many or a size class.

J gene | D gene | clone size | V gene | CDR3 DNA | CDR3 protein
TRBJ2-7 | TRBD1 | NA | TRBV10-3 | TGTGCCATCAGTGAGTCGGGACAGGCCTACGAGCAGTACTTC | CAISESGQAYEQYF
TRBJ2-7 | TRBD1 | NA | TRBV4-1 | TGCGCCAGCAGCCAAGTAACAGGGGTACACGAGCAGTACTTC | CASSQVTGVHEQYF
TRBJ1-5 | TRBD1 | NA | TRBV7-9 | TGTGCCAGCACCAAAGGGTCGGGGACAGGGGGCCAGCCCCAGCATTTT | CASTKGSGTGGQPQHF
TRBJ1-6 | TRBD1 | NA | TRBV5-4 | TGTGCCAGCAGCGTTCCGGGACAGGGTTCAAGTTCACCCCTCCACTTT | CASSVPGQGSSSPLHF
TRBJ1-1 | TRBD1 | NA | TRBV5-1 | TGCGCCAGCAGCCCCGGGACAGTGAACACTGAAGCTTTCTTT | CASSPGTVNTEAFF
TRBJ2-5 | TRBD2 | NA | TRBV9 | TGTGCCAGCAGCCCTCTAGCGGGGGGGCTTCGAGAGACCCAGTACTTC | CASSPLAGGLRETQYF
TRBJ2-5 | TRBD2 | few | TRBV7-2 | TGTGCCAGCAGCTTAGGGACTAGCGGGGGGACCACAACCCACTTC | CASSLGTSGGTTTHF
TRBJ1-5 | NA | NA | TRBV5-4 | TGTGCCAGCAGCTTACAGGGTCAGCCCCAGCATTTT | CASSLQGQPQHF
TRBJ1-1 | NA | NA | TRBV9 | TGTGCCAGCAGCAGGGGGGGCTATATGAACACTGAAGCTTTCTTT | CASSRGGYMNTEAFF
TRBJ2-3 | NA | NA | TRBV5-1 | TGCGCCAGCAGCTTGTTAGGAAGCACAGATACGCAGTATTTT | CASSLLGSTDTQYF
TRBJ2-3 | TRBD1 | NA | TRBV7-9 | TGTGCCAGCAGCTCCGTCCCGGGACAGGGGTCCACAGCAGATACGCAGTATTTT | CASSSVPGQGSTADTQYF
TRBJ2-2 | TRBD1 | NA | TRBV4-1 | TGCGCCAGCAGCCAAGAACAGGGGTACACCGGGGAGCTGTTTTTT | CASSQEQGYTGELFF
TRBJ2-6 | TRBD2 | once | TRBV27 | TGTGCCAGCAGTTTAGGGACTACCTCTGGGGCCAACGTCCTGACTTTC | CASSLGTTSGANVLTF
TRBJ2-1 | TRBD1 | NA | TRBV19 | TGTGCCAGTAGTATTACAGGGGGTAATGAGCAGTTCTTC | CASSITGGNEQFF
TRBJ1-1 | NA | few | TRBV9 | TGTGCCAGCAGCCCTAACGGGTTCGGGACGATGAACACTGAAGCTTTCTTT | CASSPNGFGTMNTEAFF
TRBJ2-6 | TRBD1 | NA | TRBV15 | TGTGCCACCAGCAGGGGACAGGGCTCTGGGGCCAACGTCCTGACTTTC | CATSRGQGSGANVLTF
TRBJ2-1 | TRBD2 | once | TRBV9 | TGTGCCAGCAGCGGGCTAGCGGGGGGGTACACTGAGCAGTTCTTC | CASSGLAGGYTEQFF
TRBJ1-3 | NA | NA | TRBV25-1 | TGTGCCAGCAGTGAACCGGCAGAGCGGCCCTCTGGAAACACCATATATTTT | CASSEPAERPSGNTIYF
TRBJ1-1 | NA | NA | TRBV5-1 | TGCGCCAGCAGCTTCAGACAGACAATTTTGAACACTGAAGCTTTCTTT | CASSFRQTILNTEAFF
TRBJ2-5 | NA | NA | TRBV2 | TGTGCCAGCGCGGCAAGGGGCGGTGGAGAGACCCAGTACTTC | CASAARGGGETQYF
TRBJ2-5 | TRBD2 | NA | TRBV4-2 | TGTGCCAGCAGCCTGATAGGGACTACCTCGGAGACCCAGTACTTC | CASSLIGTTSETQYF
TRBJ1-6 | NA | NA | TRBV10-3 | TGTGCCATCAGTGCCGGAGGACCCAATAATTCACCCCTCCACTTT | CAISAGGPNNSPLHF
TRBJ2-1 | TRBD1 | NA | TRBV18 | TGTGCCAGCTCACCCGAGACAGGGTTCGCCTACAATGAGCAGTTCTTC | CASSPETGFAYNEQFF
TRBJ2-3 | TRBD2 | NA | TRBV6-5 | TGTGCCAGCAGGCCTAGCGGGGGGGCCACAGATACGCAGTATTTT | CASRPSGGATDTQYF
TRBJ2-2 | NA | NA | TRBV6-5 | TGTGCCAGCAGTTACTCACGGGTCGGGCCCGGGGAGCTGTTTTTT | CASSYSRVGPGELFF
TRBJ1-4 | NA | NA | TRBV29-1 | TGCAGCGTTCGTCAGGGTGGATCTGAAAAACTGTTTTTT | CSVRQGGSEKLFF
TRBJ1-1 | TRBD1 | NA | TRBV10-3 | TGTGCCATCACCCCAGGGGGCCCTACTGAAGCTTTCTTT | CAITPGGPTEAFF
TRBJ1-6 | TRBD1 | NA | TRBV5-4 | TGTGCCAGCAGCCCCCGGGACAGGGGACATTCACCCCTCCACTTT | CASSPRDRGHSPLHF
TRBJ1-1 | NA | NA | TRBV5-1 | TGCGCCAGCAGCTTCATAATGAACACTGAAGCTTTCTTT | CASSFIMNTEAFF
TRBJ2-7 | NA | once | TRBV25-1 | TGTGCCAGCAGTGATTACAGGAGGACACACGAGCAGTACTTC | CASSDYRRTHEQYF
TRBJ2-7 | NA | NA | TRBV30 | TGTGCCTGGAGTCGTCTTACAAACAACGAGCAGTACTTC | CAWSRLTNNEQYF